This section outlines one T cell receptor beta chain sequence together with its context. This clone's antigen is unknown. Base-call qualities are not available, and no considerably larger clone is one nucleotide away. The entry originates in a study of blood T cell repertoires in COVID-19 (dated by TCRdb to about 2020). Background for the entire study: The collaborator samples originated in the United States, Italy and Spain and spanned the acute and convalescent phases of COVID-19. The material from the prospective study consisted of cDNA or gDNA derived from T cells, B-cell-depleted T cells, or PBMCs. Deeply sampled blood TCRbeta repertoires from subjects exposed to, actively infected with, or recovered from COVID-19 were included in the dataset. The repertoires were made available in a free public database intended to serve as a resource for research on the immune response to SARS-CoV-2. Samples came from the ongoing ImmuneRACE study (first 160 participants) plus 1,254 subjects from 6 global collaborators. The sample metadata nearly always contained a de-identified subject ID, COVID-19 status, age in years and sex. Where HLA class I and class II types were available, the types were taken from metadata supplied by the sample provider, not from assay-based typing. General study outcomes and caveats: The amount of clinical and demographic metadata varied by source and participant and was provided uncurated.

The immunoSEQ Assay, a bias-controlled multiplex PCR, was used to amplify TCRbeta CDR3 regions from genomic DNA. The source study handled its data this way. Within the assay, amplification of reference gene primers was used to estimate how many nucleated cells each sample contained. To quantify the absolute abundance of each unique TCRbeta CDR3 rearrangement, sequence reads were collapsed and filtered. Productive Simpson clonality was computed per sample as the square root of Simpson's diversity index over productive rearrangements. Not all clones reach the TCRdb copy of this immuneACCESS table, which keeps in-frame sequences only. Checked studies attribute under half of the gap to unresolved V genes and leave the rest unexplained. V, J and clone size derive from that table, while D and trimming were established from the DNA sequence. For this sample there are about 300,000 clones; approximately 88% appear just once. The ten top clones hold around 1.6% of the sample.

From a lookup of the germline V gene, CDR1 and CDR2 are SGHTA and FQGNSA. At the junction V is shortened by 1 base and J by 3 bases, with 16 bases in between. The CDR3, from cysteine to phenylalanine, totals 17 residues. Only the CDR3 region is kept as DNA, spanning 51 bases read in frame from base 1. One collaborating source in Seattle enrolled patients while the patients were actively infected and followed the patients over time throughout the course of disease. Collaborating institutions collected whole blood in K2EDTA tubes following their own protocols. For TCRbeta analysis, collaborator samples were shipped as frozen whole blood, as isolated PBMCs, or as DNA extracted from either sample type.

The V gene is TRBV7-2 and the J gene is TRBJ1-3; possibly the D gene is TRBD1, per 6 matching bases. Sequencing was carried out using peripheral blood. The clonotype originates from a woman under 40 with COVID-19, enrolled during active disease. At the DNA level, the sequence is TGTGCCAGCAGCTTAGGGCGCAACAGGGCAAGTGGAAACACCATATATTTT. It encodes CASSLGRNRASGNTIYF.